In this sample, the clone carrying this TCR beta chain turned up a few times. What it recognizes is unknown. Germline V CDR1 and CDR2: ENHRY, SYGVKD. Trimming took 5 bases from V and 3 from J, leaving 11 bases between them. The CDR3 sequence is 13 residues long. The sample is drawn from a study of blood T cells in healthy people across ages. Using a J-beta primer mix together with a sample-barcoded 5' primer, a second PCR was run for roughly 6 to 12 cycles. TCRdb reanalysed the 5' RACE reads using MiXCR and keeps one entry per CDR3 protein. The sample has 750,000 or so distinct CDR3 sequences; roughly 25% are singletons. General study points: As age increased, TCR beta diversity per million T cells fell in a roughly linear fashion.

The sample also formed part of further work on T cells of mothers and their children.

The sequence derives from a boy younger than 18 in good health. This chain uses TRBV10-3 with TRBJ2-7; maybe TRBD1 (5 bases). Sequenced: blood. CDR3 in amino acids: CAISPKTDYEQYF. The CDR3, as DNA: TGTGCCATCAGTCCAAAGACAGACTACGAGCAGTACTTC.